This T cell receptor beta chain derives from a study of molecular identifiers for immune sequencing clone quantification. Turning to this clonotype: Germline is not matched at one junction end, which may reflect a read error.

As CD8+CD4-CCR7+CD45RA+ cells, naive CD8 T cells were sorted. In germline, CDR1 is LGHNA, CDR2 YSLEER. This CDR3 region has 15 residues. TCRdb used MiXCR to reprocess the PCR reads, holding one entry per CDR3 protein. The table shows some 97,000 distinct CDR3 sequences, with 20% to 30% occurring only once. The chain employs TRBV4-3 and TRBJ2-7; 9 bases agree with TRBD1. Specimen: naive CD8+ T cells from blood, with Jurkat cell RNA spiked in. The subset was: FACS-sorted CD8+CD4-CCR7+CD45RA+ naive T cells. The sequence was obtained from a human donor in good health. Some libraries in this study had Jurkat cell RNA spiked in. CDR3 coding DNA: TGCGCCAGCAGCCCAGACAGGGGGAGCTCCCACGAGCAGTACTTC. This translates into CASSPDRGSSHEQYF.